This T cell receptor (beta chain) was profiled in a study of T cells after posttransplantation cyclophosphamide. Notes on the study in general: TRB overlap between skin or GI tissue T cells and blood was limited. After PTCy, TRB diversity resembled that of CNI/methotrexate controls. Donor CD8+ memory clones often dominated recipient blood repertoires at later times.

The CDR3 is 18 amino acids. The germline CDR1 and CDR2 sequences are ENHRY and SYGVKD. Trimming removed 6 bases at V and 0 bases at J, with 22 bases between. Using immunoSEQ multiplex PCR, the repertoire was profiled, and TCRdb retains in-frame clones only, with some absent. This table holds 30,000 to 45,000 clones, just under 80% found once. For this clone: Its antigen is not known.

Busulfan-fludarabine conditioning, marrow transplant, and cyclophosphamide on days +3 and +4 were administered. The gene calls are TRBV10-3 and TRBJ2-3; perhaps TRBD2 as D (7 bases). This TCR was recovered from a female patient between 40 and 55 years old who received an allogeneic stem cell transplant from a related donor, was CMV-positive, and had no GVHD. Some T cells may have come from the graft donor. Material: CD4+ T cells sorted from blood, obtained 1,800 to 2,000 days after a stem cell transplant with posttransplant cyclophosphamide. CDR3 nucleotide sequence: TGTGCCATCAGGGGGGCCTGGGGCCTAGCGGAGAGCACAGATACGCAGTATTTT. Its protein is CAIRGAWGLAESTDTQYF.